The 8 T cell receptor beta chains in this list originate from one sample, sequenced in a study of CD4 T cells in relation to SARS-CoV-2 and coronaviruses. Only in-frame clones appear in the TCRdb table, and some are missing; sequencing was by immunoSEQ multiplex PCR. The sample yields tens of thousands of clones, roughly 93% seen once. The unexposed donors gave CD4+ T cells in about 2010-2019, prior to COVID-19. Sample: naive CD4+ T cells from PBMCs. The subset was: naive CD4+ T cells isolated by negative enrichment. The receptors originated from a human donor in good health.

The CDR3 nucleotides are TGTGCCAGCAGCCAACGCGGATCTTATGAAGCTTTCTTT. Translation: CASSQRGSYEAFF. J is TRBJ1-1 and V is TRBV3-1 (or the pseudogene TRBV3-2), with D unresolved. Germline V gene sequence: CDR1 LGHDT, CDR2 YNNKEL (reference sequence). There are 13 residues in the CDR3. V lost 2 bases and J 7 bases, leaving 11 bases between the germline ends.

This clone was observed once. The V gene is TRBV27, the J gene TRBJ2-5, with unresolved D. V dropped 1 base and J dropped 1 base, with 1 base sitting between them. The CDR3 is 12 residues long. Germline CDR1 reads MNHEY; CDR2 reads SMNVEV (reference sequence). The DNA for the CDR3 is TGTGCCAGCAGTTTATTCCAAGAGACCCAGTACTTC. As protein: CASSLFQETQYF.

The J gene is TRBJ2-5, the V gene TRBV19; D may be TRBD1 or TRBD2 (6 bases each). The CDR3 is 16 amino acids. Trimming shortened V by 3 bases and J by 4 bases, and 18 bases separated the two germline ends. CDR1 is LNHDA and CDR2 is SQIVND in the germline V gene (reference sequence). The CDR3 loop is CASSIWGAGGGETQYF. For the CDR3, the DNA is TGTGCCAGTAGTATTTGGGGAGCCGGGGGCGGAGAGACCCAGTACTTC.

The chain uses TRBV19 and TRBJ1-3; D is undetermined. The CDR3 totals 13 residues. Germline V lookup: CDR1 LNHDA, CDR2 SQIVND (reference sequence). Trimming removed 1 base at V and 6 bases at J, with 7 bases between. In nucleotides, the CDR3 is TGTGCCAGTAGTATAGCTGGTGTAAACACCATATATTTT. Encoded protein: CASSIAGVNTIYF.

The genes are TRBV13 and TRBJ2-2; D is uncertain. This CDR3 is 12 amino acids long. Trimming removed 6 bases at V and 1 base at J, with 3 bases between. CDR1 and CDR2 from the germline V gene are PRHDT and FYEKMQ (reference sequence). CDR3 nucleotide sequence: TGTGCCAGCAGTCAGAACACCGGGGAGCTGTTTTTT. This gives the protein CASSQNTGELFF.

V is TRBV6-5 and J is TRBJ2-3; TRBD1 is a possible D gene (6 bases). This CDR3 is 11 amino acids long. Trimming took off 6 bases at V and 8 bases at J, with 9 bases between the two ends. The germline gives CDR1 MNHEY, CDR2 SVGAGI. The CDR3 sequence is CASRSDSTQYF. The CDR3 DNA is TGTGCCAGCAGATCGGACAGTACGCAGTATTTT.

The count of this clone is one. The V and J genes are TRBV10-1 and TRBJ2-1; perhaps TRBD2 as D (6 bases). CDR1 and CDR2 from the germline V gene are WNHNN and SYGVQD (reference sequence). V lost 11 bases and J 0 bases, leaving 14 bases between the germline ends. This CDR3 has 14 residues. The CDR3 is CAGPLGGSYNEQFF. Here the CDR3 DNA reads TGCGCCGGACCGCTCGGGGGCTCCTACAATGAGCAGTTCTTC.

J is TRBJ2-5 and V is TRBV5-6, with TRBD2 identical over 8 bases. Germline V gene lookup returns CDR1 SGHDT and CDR2 YYEEEE. The V segment lost 3 bases and the J segment 5 bases; nucleotides outside the gene matches: 15. This CDR3 is 17 amino acids long. CDR3 nucleotides: TGTGCCAGCAGCTCTCCCCACGGGGGGGCCTCGTGGGAGACCCAGTACTTC. Its protein is CASSSPHGGASWETQYF.